Shown below are 8 T cell receptor beta chains from a single sample sequenced in a study of blood T cells in healthy people across ages. A J-beta primer mix and a sample-barcoded 5' primer were used in a second PCR of about 7 to 12 cycles. TCRdb independently ran MiXCR on the 5' RACE reads; one entry per CDR3 protein. Counted here are hundreds of thousands of distinct CDR3 sequences, approximately 21% occurring once; the ten biggest clones make up 3% to 4%. Sample: blood. These receptors were obtained from a man aged 65-85 years in good health.

This clonotype has just a few counts. V is TRBV5-1 and J is TRBJ1-6, with 7 bases aligning to TRBD1. This CDR3 has 15 amino acids. Germline V lookup: CDR1 SGHRS, CDR2 YFSETQ. V trimming: 0 bases; J trimming: 5 bases; junction bases outside the gene matches: 2. DNA for the CDR3: TGCGCCAGCAGCTTGGCGGGACAGAATAATTCACCCCTCCACTTT. Protein: CASSLAGQNNSPLHF.

This clonotype has only a few counts. The J gene is TRBJ2-6, the V gene TRBV19; TRBD1 matches at 7 bases. Trimming removed 6 bases from V and 3 bases from J; junction bases left unmatched: 2. CDR1 and CDR2 from the germline V gene are LNHDA and SQIVND (reference sequence). CDR3 length: 14 amino acids. In nucleotides, the CDR3 is TGTGCCAGTAGCACAGGGGTTGGGGCCAACGTCCTGACTTTC. This sequence encodes CASSTGVGANVLTF. The full variable domain, rest sourced from reference TRBV19 and TRBJ2-6, is DGGITQSPKYLFRKEGQNVTLSCEQNLNHDAMYWYRQDPGQGLRLIYYSQIVNDFQKGDIAEGYSVSREKKESFPLTVTSAQKNPTAFYLCASSTGVGANVLTFGAGSRLTVL.

The chain employs TRBV6-1 and TRBJ2-6; D is ambiguous. V lost 4 bases to trimming and J lost 4 bases, with 8 bases between them. The CDR3 length is 14 residues. Germline V gene sequence: CDR1 MNHNS, CDR2 SASEGT. CDR3 DNA: TGTGCCAGCAGTGTATCAGTGGGGGCCAACGTCCTGACTTTC. It codes for CASSVSVGANVLTF.

This clonotype has just a few counts. In DNA, the CDR3 is TGCGCCAGCAGCTTGATGGGACAAGGCACAGATACGCAGTATTTT. This encodes CASSLMGQGTDTQYF. This rearrangement joins TRBV5-1 to TRBJ2-3, with D maybe TRBD1 (6 bases). CDR3 length: 15 amino acids. Germline V gene data show CDR1 as SGHRS and CDR2 as YFSETQ. V was pared by 1 base and J by 1 base, with 10 bases between.

V is TRBV15 and J is TRBJ2-2; TRBD1 aligns across 7 bases. Germline-derived CDR1 and CDR2 are LNHNV and YYDKDF (reference sequence). The length of the CDR3 is 14 residues. The junction had 8 bases not matched to a gene; V was cut back by 7 bases and J by 6 bases. The CDR3 spells CATNDRELAGELFF. The CDR3 nucleotides read TGTGCCACCAACGACAGGGAGTTGGCCGGGGAGCTGTTTTTT.

The V call is TRBV10-3, the J call TRBJ2-1; 8 positions match TRBD2. V shed 5 bases, J shed 1 base, and the junction held 4 bases outside the gene matches. Germline assignment: CDR1 ENHRY and CDR2 SYGVKD. The CDR3 extends over 15 amino acids. CDR3 sequence reads: CAISTAGGSYNEQFF. CDR3 in DNA: TGTGCCATCAGTACGGCGGGAGGTTCCTACAATGAGCAGTTCTTC.

J is TRBJ2-7 and V is TRBV20-1; D possibly matches TRBD1 or TRBD2 (5 bases each). Germline V CDR1 and CDR2: DFQATT, SNEGSKA (reference sequence). This CDR3 is 15 amino acids long. V dropped 6 bases and J dropped 1 base, with 19 bases sitting between them. The CDR3 loop is CSAESGARDSYEQYF. Here the CDR3 DNA reads TGCAGTGCCGAAAGCGGAGCCAGGGATTCCTACGAGCAGTACTTC.

This clonotype was counted between two and nine times. This chain links TRBV24-1 with TRBJ2-2; the D gene is possibly TRBD2 (6 bases). The germline V and J ends were trimmed by 7 bases and 6 bases, with 20 bases remaining between them. Germline V CDR1 and CDR2: KGHDR, SFDVKD. The CDR3 sequence is 16 residues long. In DNA form, the CDR3 reads TGTGCCACCAGCGCCACTGCCGGGAGTAAGTCCGGGGAGCTGTTTTTT. Protein product: CATSATAGSKSGELFF.